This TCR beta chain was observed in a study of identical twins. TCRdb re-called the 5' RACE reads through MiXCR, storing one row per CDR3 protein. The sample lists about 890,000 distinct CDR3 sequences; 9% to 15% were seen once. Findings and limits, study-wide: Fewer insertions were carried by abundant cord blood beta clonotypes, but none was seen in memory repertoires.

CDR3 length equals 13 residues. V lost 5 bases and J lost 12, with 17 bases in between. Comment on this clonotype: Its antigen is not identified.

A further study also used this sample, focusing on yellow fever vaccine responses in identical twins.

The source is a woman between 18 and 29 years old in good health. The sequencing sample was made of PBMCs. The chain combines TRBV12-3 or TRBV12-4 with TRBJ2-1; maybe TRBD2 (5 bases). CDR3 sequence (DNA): TGTGCCAGCAGTCTACTAACTAGTTTTTTGCAGTTCTTC. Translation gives CASSLLTSFLQFF.